This T cell receptor (beta chain) was obtained from a study of blood T cell repertoires in COVID-19. Trimming removed 4 bases from V and 0 bases from J; junction bases left unmatched: 6. The CDR3 has 17 residues. CDR1 and CDR2 (germline): SGHRS, YFSETQ. Libraries were prepared by immunoSEQ multiplex PCR; TCRdb keeps only in-frame clonotypes and omits some of them. The data contain 180,000 or so clones, roughly 86% of them singletons. The chain has TRBV5-1 and TRBJ2-3; 12 bases are shared with TRBD2. Sequencing was done on a sample of peripheral blood. The receptor was derived from a man in his 70s with acute or convalescent COVID-19. The CDR3 loop is CASSQTSGGISTDTQYF. The DNA for the CDR3 is TGCGCCAGCAGCCAAACTAGCGGGGGGATTAGCACAGATACGCAGTATTTT.